This TCR beta chain is from a study of CD8 T cells in ankylosing spondylitis. Study-wide points: Both synovial fluid and blood in reactive arthritis had previously been reported to carry some motif variants. There was reportedly significant enrichment of clones that were disease-linked in matched ankylosing spondylitis synovial fluid. Fewer than ten highly homologous variants made up a TCR beta motif that seemed to typify ankylosing spondylitis blood.

This clonotype was detected only a few times. The target antigen is unknown. TCR beta libraries were made by quantitative 5'-RACE with molecular barcodes. TCRdb independently ran MiXCR on the 5' RACE reads; one entry per CDR3 protein. Of hundreds of thousands of distinct CDR3 sequences listed, around 20% were seen once; the top ten hold around 12%. V lost 3 bases to trimming and J lost 5 bases; unmatched junction nucleotides: 7. CDR3 length equals 15 residues. The germline CDR1 and CDR2 sequences are DFQATT and SNEGSKA (reference sequence). The clonotype was recovered from a male donor with ankylosing spondylitis or in good health (not recorded which). The chain links TRBV20-1 to TRBJ2-1, with 10 bases matching TRBD2. Input material: blood, either unsorted or a sorted T cell fraction (not recorded which). This CDR3 is CSARALAGANNEQFF. DNA for the CDR3: TGCAGTGCTAGGGCCCTAGCGGGGGCCAACAATGAGCAGTTCTTC.